This T cell receptor (beta chain) was identified in a study of cytomegalovirus exposure and HLA in healthy donors (dated by TCRdb to the late 2010s). A note on the overall study: In an earlier analysis of roughly 590 of the donors, about 260 Gb of sequence data and some 120 million unique TCR beta sequences from roughly 190 million T cells were reported. An early release that covered about 600 HLA-typed donors contained approximately 300 gigabases of sequencing data and around 85 million unique TCR sequences. Of the approximately 400 genotyped donors, over 80% were placed in the genetic ancestry cluster associated with self-reported Caucasian donors. The study aimed to test whether cataloging public T cell receptors could reveal signatures of past pathogen exposure. The study used immunosequencing to profile the T cell repertoires of approximately 630 subjects and linked those repertoires to cytomegalovirus serostatus. A separate validation cohort of approximately 120 different subjects was used in addition to the 666-subject first cohort. High-throughput TCR immunosequencing, statistical association of individual TCRs with disease status, and machine learning were combined to predict cytomegalovirus infection status. A later analysis re-examined previously published TCR beta repertoires from just over 650 donors and added high-resolution HLA genotyping to investigate patterns of TCR occurrence. The later analysis used no new phenotypic data to find candidate immune exposures, relying instead on TCR beta sequences and their occurrence across donors. An earlier analysis of roughly 580 of the donors used high-throughput TCR beta sequencing to judge whether each TCR beta V gene segment behaved as functional or pseudogenic. Alongside the repertoire data, information on donor age, sex, ethnicity and CMV serostatus was compiled. A later genetic analysis used genome-wide SNP genotypes for about 60% of the roughly 700 donors, treating that subset as a discovery cohort. All discovery cohort repertoires had been generated using a single sequencing platform. Both class I and class II loci were covered by HLA typing, at four-digit resolution. Typing coverage varied by locus: roughly 629-640 donors for A, B, C, DRB1 and DQB1; around 560 for DQA1; approximately 610 for DPA1; 450 to 480 for DPB1. About five DR-DQ haplotypes were treated as single units for association and clustering because of strong linkage in the cohort. On average, roughly 250,000 unique TCR beta nucleotide sequences were sequenced per donor among about 400 genotyped donors of the cohort, with roughly 18% of those sequences being non-productive. Here is what the overall study found, with its caveats: In this cohort, only TCR beta chains were sequenced, and detectable features were limited by the absence of alpha or paired-chain data. A few of the identified cytomegalovirus-associated TCR beta chains were confirmed in vitro to be specific for cytomegalovirus antigens. Most TCR sequences were seen in very few donors, while some public TCRs were found in many individuals. The study listed 150 to 200 TCR beta chains as associated with cytomegalovirus. Strong co-occurrence of HLA alleles, especially DR and DQ, made assigning TCR associations to individual alleles difficult. According to a later analysis, TCR association rates differed among HLA loci, with DRB1 alleles showing the most associated TCRs and HLA-C alleles showing the fewest. The authors suggested that the approach could potentially be extended to other disease states and immunological phenotypes. The only immune exposure information available for the cohort was CMV serostatus. The presence/absence analyses assumed that sequencing depth was roughly uniform across donors, and that assumption may not be true. Because some donors lacked HLA typing at each locus, the association tests relied only on the typed subset. The earlier analysis of about 600 of the donors excluded seventeen rarely observed V segments, including chromosome 9 orphons, because counts were too low. Some IMGT-functional V segments, including TRBV6-2 and TRBV6-3, could not be told apart with the 87-base-pair reads, so those segments were excluded. Correlated functional status among segregating V segments might reflect linkage disequilibrium, but an unknown experimental factor could not be ruled out. At a false discovery rate of 0.05, a later analysis linked fewer than 20,000 TCR beta sequences to specific HLA alleles. In a later analysis, most CMV-associated TCR beta chains were found to appear HLA-restricted, with HLA associations seemingly driven largely by CMV exposure. A later genetic analysis associated a missense DCLRE1C variant with V-gene and J-gene trimming of TCR beta chains, and an independent cohort replicated the association. Broadly in line with IMGT annotations, most TCR beta V segments showed up in productive rearrangements about 87% or about 30% of the time in an earlier analysis of approximately 600 of the donors. In a later genetic analysis, fewer N-insertions in productive TCRs were reported among donors in an Asian-associated ancestry cluster than the approximately 630-donor mean. A later analysis found that HLA-associated TCR beta chains were more clonally expanded and had lower generation probabilities than equally common non-associated chains. A cluster of highly shared sequence variants was judged likely to be a technical artifact of the sequencing pipeline. A further reported finding was that TCR beta sequences accurately predicted the HLA-A and HLA-B alleles for most subjects in the first cohort. According to a later analysis, parvovirus B19, influenza, CMV and Epstein-Barr virus appeared linked to several top co-occurrence clusters. Cytomegalovirus status was reported to be diagnosed by the classifier with high specificity and sensitivity in both the original and validation cohorts.

Regarding this clone: Its target antigen remains unknown. No per-base quality is available; no much larger clone lies one base away.

The germline V gene gives CDR1 as MGHRA and CDR2 as YSYEKL. The junction carries 14 bases between V and J, which are trimmed by 1 base and 7 bases respectively. The CDR3, cysteine through phenylalanine, is 16 amino acids long. Only CDR3 DNA remains: 48 bases, in frame from the first base. The cohort comprised some 730 healthy bone marrow donors. Cohort members were all nominally healthy when sampled, although unrecorded immune exposures were likely present. The donor was CMV seropositive and was included in the group of 250 to 300 seropositive cohort members. A peripheral blood sample was provided by each donor, and peripheral blood mononuclear cells were used for TCR beta sequencing. The Qiagen DNeasy Blood Extraction Kit was used to extract genomic DNA from the blood cell samples. Libraries were constructed by the immunoSEQ multiplex PCR assay. The multiplex PCR relied on a mix of 60 forward primers for TCR Vbeta segments and 13 reverse primers for TCR Jbeta segments. Amplification of the CDR3 region of rearranged TCR beta genes was performed with a multiplex PCR assay on genomic DNA. On the Illumina HiSeq System, the amplified TCR beta libraries were sequenced as 87-base-pair reads. The paper's processing steps were these. A later analysis counted some 74 million unique TCR beta chains across the 666 repertoires, and roughly 10 million of these chains were shared by at least two donors. A nearest-neighbor algorithm error-corrected the raw reads and collapsed the reads into unique sequences, merging closely related sequences to remove PCR and sequencing errors. To assign V, D and J gene segments, CDR3 sequences were aligned to IMGT reference sequences. For a sequence to be retained, a match of at least six nucleotides to both a V gene segment and a J gene segment was required. Rearrangements were called productive when the CDR3 lacked stop codons and stayed in frame with V and J; all others were non-productive. Following IMGT convention, CDR3 was defined as the stretch from the second conserved V-encoded cysteine to the conserved J-encoded phenylalanine. In an earlier analysis of roughly 610 of the donors, sequences lacking an unambiguous match to a single V gene segment were excluded. In an earlier analysis of roughly 500 of the donors, V segments were called functional above 56.7% productive rearrangements and were called segregating when the between-donor standard deviation exceeded 5%. A statistical classification framework was built for diagnosing cytomegalovirus status from the catalog of TCR beta chain sequences. In a later analysis, TCR nucleotide sequences were compared against IMGT/GENE-DB human TR gene sequences so that V and J genes could be assigned. A later analysis assigned CDR3 sequences and most-parsimonious VDJ recombination scenarios with the TCRdist pipeline. A later analysis defined each TCR beta chain by its CDR3 amino acid sequence plus V-gene family, and excluded reads lacking a unique V-gene family. A later analysis removed several hundred highly shared, low-generation-probability nucleotide sequences to deal with suspected cross-contamination and a sequencing artifact. In a later analysis, a clonal expansion index for each public chain was calculated from normalized within-repertoire ranks of inferred template counts. In a later analysis, generation probabilities were computed with a VDJ recombination model fitted to out-of-frame rearrangements, and the resulting probabilities were checked against IGoR. In a later analysis, TCR-TCR, TCR-HLA and TCR-CMV co-occurrence was scored with hypergeometric tests, and a repertoire-size bias correction was applied to TCR pairs. A later analysis estimated false discovery rates by permuting HLA or CMV assignments 20 times. A later analysis grouped co-occurring TCRs with DBSCAN, adding TCRdist sequence similarity when clustering within HLA-allele-positive subsets. Repertoires with fewer than 30,000 or more than 120,000 public chains were left out of co-occurrence clustering, as were a few repertoires with anomalous nucleotide sharing. TCRdb's version of the immuneACCESS table is confined to in-frame rearrangements and falls short of the full clone set. An unresolved V gene accounts for under half of the shortfall where checked; the remainder is of unknown origin. That table furnishes V, J and clone size, whereas the DNA furnished D and trimming. Across this sample there are about 190,000 clones, with around 75% seen only once. The top ten clones comprise approximately 3% of the sample.

Recombination connected TRBV4-1 to TRBJ1-6, with a weak D call of TRBD1 (6 bases match). This TCR derives from a woman in her 30s in good health and CMV-seropositive. The sequenced material came from PBMCs. The bases read TGCGCCAGCAGCCAAGTGGTAAGGACAGCCAATTCACCCCTCCACTTT. It is translated as CASSQVVRTANSPLHF.